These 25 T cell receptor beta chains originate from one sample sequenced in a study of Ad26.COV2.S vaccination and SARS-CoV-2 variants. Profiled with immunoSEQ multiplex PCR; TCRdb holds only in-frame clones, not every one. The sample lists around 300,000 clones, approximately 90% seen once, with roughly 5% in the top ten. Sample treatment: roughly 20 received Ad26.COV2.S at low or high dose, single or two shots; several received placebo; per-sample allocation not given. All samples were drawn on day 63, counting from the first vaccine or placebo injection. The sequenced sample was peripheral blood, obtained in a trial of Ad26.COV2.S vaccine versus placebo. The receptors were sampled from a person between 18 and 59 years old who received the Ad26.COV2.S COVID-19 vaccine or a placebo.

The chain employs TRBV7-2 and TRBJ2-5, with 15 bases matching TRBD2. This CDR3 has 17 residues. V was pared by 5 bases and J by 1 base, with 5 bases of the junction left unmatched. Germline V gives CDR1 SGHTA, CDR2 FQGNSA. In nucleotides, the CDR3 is TGTGCCAGCAGCGAAGAGGGACTAGCGGGGGGCCAAGAGACCCAGTACTTC. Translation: CASSEEGLAGGQETQYF. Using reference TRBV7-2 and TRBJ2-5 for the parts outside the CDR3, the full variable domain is GAGVSQSPSNKVTEKGKDVELRCDPISGHTALYWYRQSLGQGLEFLIYFQGNSAPDKSGLPSDRFSAERTGGSVSTLTIQRTQQEDSAVYLCASSEEGLAGGQETQYFGPGTRLLVL.

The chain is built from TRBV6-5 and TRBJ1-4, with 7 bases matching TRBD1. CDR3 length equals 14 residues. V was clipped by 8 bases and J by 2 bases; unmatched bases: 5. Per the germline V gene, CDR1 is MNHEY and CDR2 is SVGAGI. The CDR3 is CASSTGPTNEKLFF. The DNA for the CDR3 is TGTGCCAGCTCGACAGGGCCTACTAATGAAAAACTGTTTTTT.

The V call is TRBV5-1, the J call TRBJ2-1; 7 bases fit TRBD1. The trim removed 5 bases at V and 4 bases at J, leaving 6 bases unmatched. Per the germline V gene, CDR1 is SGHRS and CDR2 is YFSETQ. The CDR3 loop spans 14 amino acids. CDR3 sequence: CASSRTGRYNEQFF. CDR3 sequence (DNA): TGCGCCAGCAGTCGGACAGGTAGATACAATGAGCAGTTCTTC.

DNA for the CDR3: TGCGCCAGCAGCGGCGGGACTAGCGGGAGTGTAGATACGCAGTATTTT. It is translated as CASSGGTSGSVDTQYF. The V call is TRBV5-1, the J call TRBJ2-3, with 14 nucleotides matching TRBD2. This CDR3 comprises 16 residues. Germline V gives CDR1 SGHRS, CDR2 YFSETQ. The ends lost 4 bases at V and 5 bases at J; junction bases unmatched: 6.

The CDR3 reads CASSFPGQGKETQYF. CDR3 sequence (DNA): TGTGCCAGCAGCTTCCCGGGACAGGGCAAGGAGACCCAGTACTTC. V is TRBV5-4 and J is TRBJ2-5, with 9 positions matching TRBD1. The CDR3 loop spans 15 amino acids. Looked up from germline, CDR1 is SGHNT and CDR2 is YYREEE (reference sequence). Trimming removed 2 bases from V and 5 bases from J; junction bases left unmatched: 7.

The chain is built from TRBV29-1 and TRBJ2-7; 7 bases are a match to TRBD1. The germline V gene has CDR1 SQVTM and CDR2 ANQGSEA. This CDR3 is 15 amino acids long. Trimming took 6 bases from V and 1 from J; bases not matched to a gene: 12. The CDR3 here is CSVVNRDSGSYEQYF. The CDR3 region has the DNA TGCAGCGTGGTAAACCGGGACAGTGGTTCCTACGAGCAGTACTTC.

CDR3 sequence reads: CASSLDRNSPLHF. The CDR3 nucleotides read TGTGCCAGCAGCTTAGATCGCAATTCACCCCTCCACTTT. This chain joins TRBV11-2 and TRBJ1-6, with D unresolved. From germline, CDR1 is SGHAT and CDR2 FQNNGV. Deletions cut 0 bases from V and 7 bases from J, with 4 bases between. The CDR3 contains 13 residues.

CDR3 nucleotides: TGTGCCAGCTCACCACCAGGAGGACGAGCGGGGGGCACCGGGGAGCTGTTTTTT. Protein: CASSPPGGRAGGTGELFF. The V gene is TRBV18, the J gene TRBJ2-2, with 9 bases matching TRBD2. There are 18 residues in the CDR3. Germline V gene sequence: CDR1 KGHSH, CDR2 LQKENI. J lost 4 bases, V lost 0 bases, and 9 bases had no gene match. Looking up the rest from reference TRBV18 and TRBJ2-2 gives the full variable domain: NAGVMQNPRHLVRRRGQEARLRCSPMKGHSHVYWYRQLPEEGLKFMVYLQKENIIDESGMPKERFSAEFPKEGPSILRIQQVVRGDSAAYFCASSPPGGRAGGTGELFFGEGSRLTVL.

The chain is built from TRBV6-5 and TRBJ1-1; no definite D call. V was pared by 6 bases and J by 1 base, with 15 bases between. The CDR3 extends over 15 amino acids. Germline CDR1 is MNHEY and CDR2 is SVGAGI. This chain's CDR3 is CASSKWERTNTEAFF. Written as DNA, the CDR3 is TGTGCCAGCAGCAAATGGGAACGGACGAACACTGAAGCTTTCTTT.

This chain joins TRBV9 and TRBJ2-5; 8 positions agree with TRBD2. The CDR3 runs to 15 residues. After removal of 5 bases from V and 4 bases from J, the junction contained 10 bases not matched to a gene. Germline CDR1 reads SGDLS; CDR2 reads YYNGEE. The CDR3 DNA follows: TGTGCCAGCAGTGGCGATCGGGAGGGCCCAGAGACCCAGTACTTC. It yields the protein CASSGDREGPETQYF.

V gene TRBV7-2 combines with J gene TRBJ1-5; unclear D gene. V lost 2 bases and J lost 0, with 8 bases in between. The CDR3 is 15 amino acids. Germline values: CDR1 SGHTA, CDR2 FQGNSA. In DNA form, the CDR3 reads TGTGCCAGCAGCTTACTAGGGCATAGCAATCAGCCCCAGCATTTT. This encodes CASSLLGHSNQPQHF.

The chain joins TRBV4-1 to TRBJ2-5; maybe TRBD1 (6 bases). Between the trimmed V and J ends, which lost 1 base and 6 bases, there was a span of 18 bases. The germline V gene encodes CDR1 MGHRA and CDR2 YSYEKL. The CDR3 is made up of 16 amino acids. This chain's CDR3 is CASSQVGRGPAKTQYF. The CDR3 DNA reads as TGCGCCAGCAGCCAAGTCGGCAGGGGCCCCGCCAAGACCCAGTACTTC.

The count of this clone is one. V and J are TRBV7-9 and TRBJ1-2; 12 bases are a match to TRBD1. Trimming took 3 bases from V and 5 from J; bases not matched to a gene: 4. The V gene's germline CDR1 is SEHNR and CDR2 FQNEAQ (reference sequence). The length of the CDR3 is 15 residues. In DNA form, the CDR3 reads TGTGCCAGCAGCTTCGGGACAGGGGGCCGGTATGGCTACACCTTC. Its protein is CASSFGTGGRYGYTF.

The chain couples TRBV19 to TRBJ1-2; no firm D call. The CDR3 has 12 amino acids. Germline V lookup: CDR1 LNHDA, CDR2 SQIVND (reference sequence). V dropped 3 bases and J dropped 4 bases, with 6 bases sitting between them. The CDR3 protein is CASSMPGYGYTF. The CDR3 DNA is TGTGCCAGTAGTATGCCAGGCTATGGCTACACCTTC.

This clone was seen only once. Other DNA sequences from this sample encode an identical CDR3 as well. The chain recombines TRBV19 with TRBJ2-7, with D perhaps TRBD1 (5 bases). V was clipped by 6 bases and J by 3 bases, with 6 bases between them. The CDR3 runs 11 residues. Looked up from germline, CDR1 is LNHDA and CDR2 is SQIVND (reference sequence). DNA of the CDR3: TGTGCCAGTAGCAGGGACTACGAGCAGTACTTC. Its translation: CASSRDYEQYF.

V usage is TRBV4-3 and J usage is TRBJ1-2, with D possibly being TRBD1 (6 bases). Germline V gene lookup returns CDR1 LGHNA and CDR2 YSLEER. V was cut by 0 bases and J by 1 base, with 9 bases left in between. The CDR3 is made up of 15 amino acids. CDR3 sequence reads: CASSQDTGFNYGYTF. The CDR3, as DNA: TGCGCCAGCAGCCAAGATACAGGGTTTAACTATGGCTACACCTTC.

CDR3 DNA sequence: TGTGCCAGCAGTGAGGGCGCTTTCCTAGCGGTTAAACAAGAGACCCAGTACTTC. Protein sequence: CASSEGAFLAVKQETQYF. This chain links TRBV2 with TRBJ2-5, with 7 bases fitting TRBD2. The CDR3 has 18 amino acids. The trim removed 3 bases at V and 2 bases at J, leaving 15 bases unmatched. Germline V gene sequence: CDR1 SNHLY, CDR2 FYNNEI.

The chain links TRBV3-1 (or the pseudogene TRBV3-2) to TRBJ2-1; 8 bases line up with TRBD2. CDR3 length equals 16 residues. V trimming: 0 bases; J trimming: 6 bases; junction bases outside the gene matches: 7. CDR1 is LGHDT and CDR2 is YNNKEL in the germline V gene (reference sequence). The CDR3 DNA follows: TGTGCCAGCAGCCAAGATTCCGGGGGGGGTGGCAATGAGCAGTTCTTC. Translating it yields CASSQDSGGGGNEQFF.

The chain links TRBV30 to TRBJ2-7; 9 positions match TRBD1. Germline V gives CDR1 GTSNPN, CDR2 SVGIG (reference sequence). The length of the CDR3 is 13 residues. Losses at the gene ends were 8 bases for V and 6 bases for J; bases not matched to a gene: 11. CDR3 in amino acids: CAGAGTGFLEQYF. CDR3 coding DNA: TGTGCCGGAGCCGGGACAGGGTTTCTCGAGCAGTACTTC.

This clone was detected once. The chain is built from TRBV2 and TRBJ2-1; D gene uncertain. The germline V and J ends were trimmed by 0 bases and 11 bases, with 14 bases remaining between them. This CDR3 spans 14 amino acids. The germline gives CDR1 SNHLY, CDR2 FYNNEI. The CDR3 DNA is TGTGCCAGCAGTGAAGCGCTTCTACCGATCAAGCAGTTCTTC. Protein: CASSEALLPIKQFF.

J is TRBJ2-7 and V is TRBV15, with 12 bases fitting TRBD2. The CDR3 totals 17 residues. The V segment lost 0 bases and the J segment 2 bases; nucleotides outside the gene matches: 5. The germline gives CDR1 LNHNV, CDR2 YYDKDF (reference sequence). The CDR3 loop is CATSREGASGRAYEQYF. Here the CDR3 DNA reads TGTGCCACCAGCAGAGAGGGGGCTAGCGGGAGGGCCTACGAGCAGTACTTC.

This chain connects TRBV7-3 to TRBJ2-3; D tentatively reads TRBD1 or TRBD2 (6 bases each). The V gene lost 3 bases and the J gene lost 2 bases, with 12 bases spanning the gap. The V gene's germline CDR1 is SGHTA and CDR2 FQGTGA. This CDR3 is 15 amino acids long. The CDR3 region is CASSLGGGITDTQYF. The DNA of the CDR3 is TGTGCCAGCAGCTTGGGGGGCGGCATCACAGATACGCAGTATTTT.

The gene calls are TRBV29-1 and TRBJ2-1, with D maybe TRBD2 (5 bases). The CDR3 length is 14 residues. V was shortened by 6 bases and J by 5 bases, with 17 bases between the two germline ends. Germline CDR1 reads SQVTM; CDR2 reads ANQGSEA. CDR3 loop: CSVGESWGDNEQFF. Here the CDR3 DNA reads TGCAGCGTGGGTGAGTCCTGGGGAGACAATGAGCAGTTCTTC.

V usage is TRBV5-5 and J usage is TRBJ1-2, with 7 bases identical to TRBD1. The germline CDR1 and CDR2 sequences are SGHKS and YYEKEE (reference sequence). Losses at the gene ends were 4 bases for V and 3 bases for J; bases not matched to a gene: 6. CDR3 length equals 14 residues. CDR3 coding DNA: TGTGCCAGCAGCGACCAACAGGGGTACTATGGCTACACCTTC. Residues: CASSDQQGYYGYTF.

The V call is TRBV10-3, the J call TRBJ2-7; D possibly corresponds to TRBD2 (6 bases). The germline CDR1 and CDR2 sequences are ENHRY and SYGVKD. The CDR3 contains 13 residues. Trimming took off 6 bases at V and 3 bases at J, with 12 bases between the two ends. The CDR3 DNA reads TGTGCCATCAGGCGGGACGGAAACTACGAGCAGTACTTC. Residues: CAIRRDGNYEQYF.